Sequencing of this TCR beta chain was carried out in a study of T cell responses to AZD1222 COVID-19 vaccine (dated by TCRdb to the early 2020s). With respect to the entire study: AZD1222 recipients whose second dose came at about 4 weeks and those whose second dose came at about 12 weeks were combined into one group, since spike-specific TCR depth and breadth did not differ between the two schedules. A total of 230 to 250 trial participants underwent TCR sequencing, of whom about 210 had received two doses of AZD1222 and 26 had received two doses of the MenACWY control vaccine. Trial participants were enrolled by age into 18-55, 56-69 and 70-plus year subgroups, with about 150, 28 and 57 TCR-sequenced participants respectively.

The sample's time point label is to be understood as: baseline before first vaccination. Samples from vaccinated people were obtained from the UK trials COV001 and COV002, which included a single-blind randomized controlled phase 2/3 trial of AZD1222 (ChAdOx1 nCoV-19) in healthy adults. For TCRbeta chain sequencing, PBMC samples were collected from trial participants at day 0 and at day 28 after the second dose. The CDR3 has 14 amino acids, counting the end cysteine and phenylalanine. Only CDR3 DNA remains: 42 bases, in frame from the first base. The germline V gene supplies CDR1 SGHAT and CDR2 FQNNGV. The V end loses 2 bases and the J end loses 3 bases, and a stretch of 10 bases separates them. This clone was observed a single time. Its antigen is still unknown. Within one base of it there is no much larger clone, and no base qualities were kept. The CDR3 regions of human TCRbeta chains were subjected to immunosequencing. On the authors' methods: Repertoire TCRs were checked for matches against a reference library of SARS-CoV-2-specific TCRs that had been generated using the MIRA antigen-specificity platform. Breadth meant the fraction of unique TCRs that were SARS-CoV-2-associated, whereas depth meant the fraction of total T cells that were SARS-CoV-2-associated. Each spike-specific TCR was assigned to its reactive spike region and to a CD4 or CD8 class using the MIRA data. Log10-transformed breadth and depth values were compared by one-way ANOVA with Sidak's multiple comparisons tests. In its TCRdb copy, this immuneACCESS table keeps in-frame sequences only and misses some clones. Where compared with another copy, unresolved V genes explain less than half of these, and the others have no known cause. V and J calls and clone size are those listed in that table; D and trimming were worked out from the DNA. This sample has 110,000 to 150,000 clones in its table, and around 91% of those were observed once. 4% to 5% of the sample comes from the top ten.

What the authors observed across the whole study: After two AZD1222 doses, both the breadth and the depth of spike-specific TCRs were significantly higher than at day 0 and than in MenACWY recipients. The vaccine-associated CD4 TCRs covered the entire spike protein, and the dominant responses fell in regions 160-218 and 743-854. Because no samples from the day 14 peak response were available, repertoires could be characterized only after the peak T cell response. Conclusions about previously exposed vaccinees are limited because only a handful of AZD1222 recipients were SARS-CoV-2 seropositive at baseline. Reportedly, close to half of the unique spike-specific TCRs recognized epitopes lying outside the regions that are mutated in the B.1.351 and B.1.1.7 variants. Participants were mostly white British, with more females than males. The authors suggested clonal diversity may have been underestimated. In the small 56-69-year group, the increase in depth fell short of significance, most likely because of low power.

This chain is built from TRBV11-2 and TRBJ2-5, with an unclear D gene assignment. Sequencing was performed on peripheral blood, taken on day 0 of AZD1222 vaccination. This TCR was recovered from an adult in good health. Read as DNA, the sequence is TGTGCCAGCAGCTTACGTCCTAGAGAAGAGACCCAGTACTTC. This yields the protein CASSLRPREETQYF.